This is a list of T cell receptor beta chains from one sample in a study of beta chain features in type 1 diabetes. Libraries were prepared by immunoSEQ multiplex PCR; TCRdb keeps only in-frame clonotypes and omits some of them. The table has nearly 700,000 clones, roughly 13% seen once. Sequencing was performed on naive CD4+ T cells from blood. Receptors originate from a man aged 18 to 29 with type 1 diabetes. Each CDR3 is given with its conserved first and last residue. Each record gives: clone size, V gene, D gene, J gene, CDR3 DNA, CDR3 protein. D genes are given only for firm matches. The size field is filled for only some rows; it gives once, few, many or a size class.

clone size: .; V gene: TRBV19; D gene: .; J gene: TRBJ2-4; CDR3 DNA: TGTGCCAGTAGTATAGGGGCTAGCCGGGGAGGAAACATTCAGTACTTC; CDR3 protein: CASSIGASRGGNIQYF
clone size: .; V gene: TRBV27; D gene: .; J gene: TRBJ2-7; CDR3 DNA: TGTGCCAGTCGACCTAGCGTGGGGGAGCAGTACTTC; CDR3 protein: CASRPSVGEQYF
clone size: .; V gene: TRBV30; D gene: .; J gene: TRBJ1-2; CDR3 DNA: TGTGCCTGGAGTGTATTAGGCTCGGTGGGAGGCACCTTC; CDR3 protein: CAWSVLGSVGGTF
clone size: few; V gene: TRBV6-1; D gene: .; J gene: TRBJ2-3; CDR3 DNA: TGTGCCAGCACTCCGAGGATTAGCACAGATACGCAGTATTTT; CDR3 protein: CASTPRISTDTQYF
clone size: few; V gene: TRBV28; D gene: .; J gene: TRBJ2-1; CDR3 DNA: TGTGCCAGCAGCTCCGGGACCCAGAATGAGCAGTTCTTC; CDR3 protein: CASSSGTQNEQFF
clone size: few; V gene: TRBV6-5; D gene: .; J gene: TRBJ2-1; CDR3 DNA: TGTGCCAGCAGGAGGAGGGGAGGACTTGACAATGAGCAGTTCTTC; CDR3 protein: CASRRRGGLDNEQFF
clone size: .; V gene: TRBV7-3; D gene: .; J gene: TRBJ2-3; CDR3 DNA: TGTGCCAGCAGCTTAAGATTAGGGACGGAGACGCAGTATTTT; CDR3 protein: CASSLRLGTETQYF
clone size: .; V gene: TRBV29-1; D gene: .; J gene: TRBJ2-5; CDR3 DNA: TGCAGCGTTGAAGGCCCGGCCGCAGAGACCCAGTACTTC; CDR3 protein: CSVEGPAAETQYF
clone size: few; V gene: TRBV10-3; D gene: .; J gene: TRBJ1-6; CDR3 DNA: TGTGCCATCAGTGAGGGCCCAGGGGATGGTTCACCCCTCCACTTT; CDR3 protein: CAISEGPGDGSPLHF
clone size: .; V gene: TRBV29-1; D gene: TRBD1; J gene: TRBJ1-2; CDR3 DNA: TGCAGCGTGACGGACAGGGTTAACTATGGCTACACCTTC; CDR3 protein: CSVTDRVNYGYTF